This TCR beta chain was identified during a study of breast tumors, draining lymph nodes, adjacent tissues (dated by TCRdb to the mid-2010s). Regarding the research as a whole: The study compared TCR beta repertoires across tumor, adjacent nontumor tissue and axillary lymph nodes from breast cancer patients. In human breast cancer, the study set out to assess how tumor, surrounding tissue and draining lymph node repertoires relate to one another and whether T cells might be exchanged between them.

The reads were generated on an Illumina HiSeq 2000. Multiplex PCR amplification was used to build the TCR beta chain libraries. The amplified TCR beta chain products were analyzed by high-throughput sequencing. TCRdb itself trimmed the public reads at Q25 with fastp, ran MiXCR and retained productive beta chains. CDR3 protein duplicates are merged, each entry listing the most common genes and DNA. The table for this sample lists some 16,000 distinct CDR3 sequences; approximately 55% of them were counted only once. In total, the top ten clones hold approximately 16% of the sample. Adjacent samples consisted of nontumor breast tissue surrounding the tumor. From a lookup of the germline V gene, CDR1 and CDR2 are SNHLY and FYNNEI. V was cut back by 2 bases and J by 6 bases, leaving a gap of 4 bases between them. The CDR3, cysteine through phenylalanine, is 11 amino acids long. The entry retains the CDR3 DNA only, 33 bases that are in frame from base 1.

Study-wide findings and limitations: The data were considered consistent with most tumor T cells being derived from the lymph node and subsequently expanding within tumor tissue. The study presented the conclusion that tumor T cells originate in lymph nodes as consistent with a hypothesis, not as something directly demonstrated. Tumor T-cell repertoires showed less diversity than lymph node repertoires and more diversity than nontumor tissue repertoires, and tumor T-cell repertoires showed preferential V and J gene usage. In luminal-like breast cancer, tumor and nontumor tissue repertoires resembled each other significantly more than in basal-like breast cancer.

This clonotype is regarded as medium-sized (0.01 to 0.1%). Its antigen remains unidentified. The input lacks base qualities; no much larger clone sits a single base away. This receptor chain uses TRBV2 and TRBJ1-2, with no D gene named confidently. This receptor was taken from a female donor with breast cancer. Some clones in this sample may be carry-over from other donors' samples. Source material: tumor-adjacent breast tissue. The DNA reads as follows: TGTGCCAGCAGTGAACGAAATGGCTACACCTTC. Its translation reads: CASSERNGYTF.